This entry lists 10 T cell receptor beta chains sequenced from one sample in a study of shared T cell receptors in the human thymus. The assay was immunoSEQ multiplex PCR, and TCRdb's table has in-frame clones only and misses some. Among roughly 500,000 clones listed, 75% to 85% were seen once. This sample also appeared in a second study, on human thymus T cells.

The sequencing sample was made of thymocytes. Every receptor here comes from a boy under two years old with a congenital heart defect.

A remark on this clone: One junction end does not reproduce the germline sequence, and a read error may be involved. The V and J genes are TRBV4-3 and TRBJ2-1; TRBD2 is a possible D gene (5 bases). This CDR3 is built from 13 residues. Germline V gives CDR1 LGHNA, CDR2 YSLEER. DNA of the CDR3: TGCGCCAGCAGCCAAGGGAGGCGGGCCCCCAGTATCTTC. Translating gives CASSQGRRAPSIF.

In this sample, this clone turned up a few times. This chain connects TRBV6-1 to TRBJ2-2, with 7 positions matching TRBD1. Germline trimming cut 4 bases from V and 5 bases from J; bases unmatched to any gene: 7. The CDR3 is 15 amino acids. CDR1 is MNHNS and CDR2 is SASEGT in the germline V gene. The CDR3: CASSGDRVRTGELFF. The CDR3 DNA sequence: TGTGCCAGCAGTGGAGACAGGGTGAGGACCGGGGAGCTGTTTTTT.

This clone has more than one count but fewer than ten. The genes are TRBV6-5 and TRBJ1-2; D is possibly TRBD1 (5 bases). CDR3 length equals 14 residues. Germline V gene data show CDR1 as MNHEY and CDR2 as SVGAGI. Trimming took 6 bases from V and 7 from J, leaving 18 bases between them. In DNA form, the CDR3 reads TGTGCCAGCAGCCCCACCGGGGGAGAGGTTGGCTACACCTTC. Its translation: CASSPTGGEVGYTF.

This clone turned up a few times. The chain links TRBV30 to TRBJ2-3; 11 nucleotides match TRBD2. Germline loops: CDR1 GTSNPN, CDR2 SVGIG (reference sequence). With V trimmed by 2 bases and J by 3 bases, 10 bases remained unmatched. The CDR3 is 17 amino acids. The DNA for the CDR3 is TGTGCCTGGAGTACTAGCGGGAGCGGGAGTGGGACAGATACGCAGTATTTT. Its protein is CAWSTSGSGSGTDTQYF.

This clone was seen only a few times. The chain links TRBV14 to TRBJ2-1; TRBD2 might be the D (7 bases). This CDR3 spans 17 amino acids. Trimming shortened V by 3 bases and J by 6 bases, and 21 bases separated the two germline ends. CDR1 is SGHDN, CDR2 FVKESK, per germline. The CDR3 loop reads CASSHLRGLAELNEQFF. CDR3 DNA sequence: TGTGCCAGCAGCCATCTTCGGGGGCTAGCGGAACTCAATGAGCAGTTCTTC.

The CDR3 DNA reads as TGCGCCAGCAGCCAAGGGAGGGTGGACACTGAAGCTTTCTTT. Translation: CASSQGRVDTEAFF. This rearrangement joins TRBV4-3 to TRBJ1-1, with D unclear. Trimming left V 1 base short and J 3 bases short, with 9 bases between. Germline V gene lookup returns CDR1 LGHNA and CDR2 YSLEER. CDR3 size: 14 residues.

The chain is built from TRBV14 and TRBJ2-5; TRBD2 matches 8 bases. After removal of 7 bases from V and 0 bases from J, the junction contained 7 bases not matched to a gene. The CDR3 spans 15 residues. Per the germline V gene, CDR1 is SGHDN and CDR2 is FVKESK. The DNA for the CDR3 is TGTGCCAGCACCGAGGGACTAGGGTACCAAGAGACCCAGTACTTC. Translated: CASTEGLGYQETQYF.

This clone was counted a single time. This chain joins TRBV29-1 and TRBJ2-1; D is perhaps TRBD1 (6 bases). CDR1 is SQVTM and CDR2 is ANQGSEA in the germline V gene. The ends were cut back, 7 bases at V and 1 base at J, with 17 bases in the middle. The CDR3 extends over 15 amino acids. The CDR3 region is CSAPRGYDSYNEQFF. The CDR3 bases are TGCAGCGCCCCAAGGGGGTACGATTCCTACAATGAGCAGTTCTTC.

The sample holds one count of this clone. This chain connects TRBV30 to TRBJ2-2, with 7 bases matching TRBD1. CDR1 GTSNPN and CDR2 SVGIG come from the germline V gene (reference sequence). The CDR3 extends over 15 amino acids. J was trimmed by 0 bases and V by 1 base; bases with no gene match: 2. For the CDR3, the DNA is TGTGCCTGGAGTGGGGGACAGTCGAACACCGGGGAGCTGTTTTTT. Its translation: CAWSGGQSNTGELFF.

The gene calls are TRBV10-3 and TRBJ2-2; D is undetermined. The CDR3 length is 17 residues. CDR1 is ENHRY and CDR2 is SYGVKD in the germline V gene. With 8 bases removed from V and 1 base from J, the gap between germline ends came to 20 bases. DNA of the CDR3: TGTGCCATCGCGGCCGCGCTTTCGCGGCAGAACACCGGGGAGCTGTTTTTT. Protein: CAIAAALSRQNTGELFF.